The rows below give T cell receptor beta chains drawn from one sample of a study of shared clonotypes between healthy human individuals. Libraries were prepared by immunoSEQ multiplex PCR; TCRdb keeps only in-frame clonotypes and omits some of them. The sample has more than 2 million clones, 93% seen once; the top ten hold 1.5% to 2%. The sample consisted of naive CD8+ T cells from PBMCs. The source of these receptors is a man younger than 35 in good health. Some clones in this sample may be carry-over from other donors' samples. CDR3s include the opening cysteine and the closing phenylalanine or tryptophan. Fields, in order: V gene, clone size, J gene, CDR3 protein. Clone sizes are given selectively: once, few, many, or a class where the clone is expanded.

V: TRBV14
size: -
J: TRBJ2-1
CDR3: CASSWTSGIYNEQFF

V: TRBV11-3
size: -
J: TRBJ2-7
CDR3: CASSLSGELDYEQYF

V: TRBV28
size: -
J: TRBJ2-7
CDR3: CASSFLASGYEQYF

V: TRBV7-9
size: -
J: TRBJ2-2
CDR3: CASSFTSGTAGELFF

V: TRBV4-1
size: once
J: TRBJ2-7
CDR3: CASSQGVVQYF

V: TRBV27
size: -
J: TRBJ1-1
CDR3: CASREFPGQGNTEAFF

V: TRBV5-4
size: -
J: TRBJ1-1
CDR3: CASSLNRGMNTEAFF

V: TRBV13
size: -
J: TRBJ2-1
CDR3: CASRPGTGMSDEQFF

V: TRBV29-1
size: few
J: TRBJ1-1
CDR3: CSGWTAMNTEAFF

V: TRBV11-2
size: once
J: TRBJ1-1
CDR3: CASSLWTGYTEAFF

V: TRBV2
size: -
J: TRBJ1-5
CDR3: CASSDLSGGSNQPQHF

V: TRBV6-5
size: -
J: TRBJ2-5
CDR3: CASTPGETETQYF

V: TRBV4-3
size: once
J: TRBJ2-1
CDR3: CASSQDTRLAGYNEQFF

V: TRBV7-8
size: -
J: TRBJ2-7
CDR3: CASSLFGAGVYEQYF

V: TRBV19
size: -
J: TRBJ2-7
CDR3: CASSMLMGGYEQYF

V: TRBV7-9
size: -
J: TRBJ2-7
CDR3: CASSLGTGMLVEQYF

V: TRBV14
size: -
J: TRBJ1-3
CDR3: CASSQDRGSGNTIYF

V: TRBV2
size: -
J: TRBJ2-7
CDR3: CASSDAGSYEQYF

V: TRBV9
size: -
J: TRBJ2-1
CDR3: CASGGAAIYNEQFF

V: TRBV6-6
size: -
J: TRBJ2-7
CDR3: CASRNLAGVAYEQYF

V: TRBV11-2
size: -
J: TRBJ2-1
CDR3: CASSLVPAGGNEQFF

V: TRBV21-1
size: few
J: TRBJ1-5
CDR3: CANTNWGSQPQHF

V: TRBV7-6
size: -
J: TRBJ2-7
CDR3: CASSPANSPHSYEQYF

V: TRBV7-2
size: -
J: TRBJ2-2
CDR3: CASSRRGSLGELFF

V: TRBV2
size: -
J: TRBJ2-1
CDR3: CASIRDRGLFEQFF

V: TRBV27
size: -
J: TRBJ2-7
CDR3: CASSMTRGQGYEQYF

V: TRBV11-2
size: -
J: TRBJ1-1
CDR3: CASSFVRGRRGNTEAFF

V: TRBV4-1
size: once
J: TRBJ2-7
CDR3: CASSRVAGAHEQYF

V: TRBV19
size: -
J: TRBJ2-2
CDR3: CASQETANTGELFF

V: TRBV27
size: -
J: TRBJ2-6
CDR3: CASSLVHSGANVLTF

V: TRBV7-9
size: -
J: TRBJ1-1
CDR3: CASSPRTGSSTEAFF

V: TRBV4-1
size: -
J: TRBJ2-5
CDR3: CASSQDRTGDETQYF

V: TRBV2
size: -
J: TRBJ1-1
CDR3: CARYKNTEAFF

V: TRBV2
size: -
J: TRBJ1-2
CDR3: CASSEDIPEGYTF

V: TRBV6-5
size: -
J: TRBJ2-1
CDR3: CASRRQVGANEQFF

V: TRBV7-9
size: -
J: TRBJ2-2
CDR3: CASSSRDGVWELFF

V: TRBV5-4
size: -
J: TRBJ2-7
CDR3: CASSFGGAEQYF

V: TRBV29-1
size: -
J: TRBJ2-7
CDR3: CSVVLGYEQYF

V: TRBV30
size: -
J: TRBJ1-2
CDR3: CAWSLGASGSYTF

V: TRBV25-1
size: -
J: TRBJ2-7
CDR3: CASSRDYEQYF

V: TRBV30
size: -
J: TRBJ2-1
CDR3: CAWGHIGNEQFF

V: TRBV19
size: -
J: TRBJ2-3
CDR3: CATRGTPKADTQYF

V: TRBV11-2
size: -
J: TRBJ2-2
CDR3: CASRSRTGGGYPNTGELFF

V: TRBV6-5
size: -
J: TRBJ2-7
CDR3: CASSYGSQTYEQYF